This T cell receptor beta chain was captured in a study of T cell responses to AZD1222 COVID-19 vaccine (dated by TCRdb to the early 2020s). About the full investigation: Because spike-specific TCR depth and breadth did not differ between the two schedules, AZD1222 recipients who got a second dose at roughly 4 weeks were pooled with those who got a second dose at roughly 12 weeks. A total of approximately 240 trial participants underwent TCR sequencing, of whom roughly 210 had received two doses of AZD1222 and about 25 had received two doses of the MenACWY control vaccine. Trial participants were enrolled into age subgroups of 18-55, 56-69 and 70-plus years, which contained 148, 28 and 57 TCR-sequenced participants, respectively. The paper's findings and limits, for the study overall: The whole spike protein was spanned by vaccine-associated CD4 TCRs, and dominant responses were seen in regions 160-218 and 743-854. In the small 56-69-year group, the increase in depth fell short of significance, most likely because of low power. Most participants were white British and females outnumbered males, and the authors suggested that clonal diversity may have been underestimated. Conclusions about previously exposed vaccinees are limited, since just a handful of AZD1222 recipients were seropositive for SARS-CoV-2 at baseline. Epitopes outside the regions mutated in the B.1.351 and B.1.1.7 variants were reportedly recognized by nearly half of the unique spike-specific TCRs. No day 14 peak-response samples were available, so repertoires were characterized only after the peak T cell response. After two AZD1222 doses, both the breadth and the depth of spike-specific TCRs were significantly higher than at day 0 and than in MenACWY recipients.

The time point label corresponds to: baseline before first vaccination. Vaccinee samples came from UK trials COV001 and COV002, including a single-blind randomized controlled phase 2/3 trial of AZD1222 (ChAdOx1 nCoV-19) in healthy adults. Trial participant PBMC samples were collected at day 0 and day 28 after the second dose for TCRbeta chain sequencing. The CDR3 regions of human TCRbeta chains were analyzed by immunosequencing. Per the original workflow: Repertoire TCRs were matched against a reference library of SARS-CoV-2-specific TCRs generated with the MIRA antigen-specificity platform. Breadth meant the fraction of unique TCRs that were SARS-CoV-2-associated, whereas depth meant the fraction of total T cells that were SARS-CoV-2-associated. Using the MIRA data, each spike-specific TCR was mapped to the spike region that the TCR reacts to and placed in a CD4 or CD8 class. Log10-transformed breadth and depth values were compared by one-way ANOVA with Sidak's multiple comparisons tests. The immuneACCESS repertoire file appears here via TCRdb, limited to in-frame rearrangements. These files lack a portion of the clones; in checked studies, under half of the deficit traces to unresolved V genes, and the cause of the others is not known. The D gene and trimming were derived from the DNA, and the V and J assignments and clone size from that table. The sample table holds about 120,000 clones, of which 80% to 90% were seen once. The ten largest clones add up to 7% to 9% of the sample.

This clone was found once. Its antigen is not yet known. Base qualities are not provided; no much larger clone lies one nucleotide away. The germline V gene (reference sequence) supplies CDR1 LNHDA and CDR2 SQIVND. Reading from cysteine to phenylalanine, the CDR3 counts 13 amino acids. Left in the record is the CDR3 DNA by itself, 39 bases read in frame from the first base. V gives up 0 bases and J gives up 5 bases, and the segment between their germline ends measures 5 bases. The TCR was taken from an adult in good health. Sequences were derived from peripheral blood, sampled on day 0 of AZD1222 vaccination. The sequence joins TRBV19 to TRBJ1-5, with the identity of the D gene unclear. The DNA is as follows: TGTGCCAGTAGTATAGACCTAGATCAGCCCCAGCATTTT. The encoded protein is CASSIDLDQPQHF.